The entry that follows covers one TCR beta chain sequence. The germline gives CDR1 SGHVS, CDR2 FQNEAQ. Trimming cost V 4 bases and J 1 base; bases outside gene matches: 4. CDR3 length: 16 residues. Vbeta (60) and Jbeta (13) primers were used in the PCR. Clones were sequenced by immunoSEQ multiplex PCR, and TCRdb holds only the in-frame ones, with some missing. The sample comprises 150,000 to 200,000 clones, more than 70% of which are singletons, and 0.95% to 1.4% rests with the top ten. These data are taken from a study of cytomegalovirus exposure and HLA in healthy donors. This receptor was taken from a woman in her thirties or forties in good health and CMV-seronegative. J is TRBJ2-2 and V is TRBV7-8; 9 bases fit TRBD2. The sample consisted of PBMCs. The CDR3 DNA is TGTGCCAGCAGCTCGTCAGCGGGAGGGAACACCGGGGAGCTGTTTTTT. Translated, it gives CASSSSAGGNTGELFF.